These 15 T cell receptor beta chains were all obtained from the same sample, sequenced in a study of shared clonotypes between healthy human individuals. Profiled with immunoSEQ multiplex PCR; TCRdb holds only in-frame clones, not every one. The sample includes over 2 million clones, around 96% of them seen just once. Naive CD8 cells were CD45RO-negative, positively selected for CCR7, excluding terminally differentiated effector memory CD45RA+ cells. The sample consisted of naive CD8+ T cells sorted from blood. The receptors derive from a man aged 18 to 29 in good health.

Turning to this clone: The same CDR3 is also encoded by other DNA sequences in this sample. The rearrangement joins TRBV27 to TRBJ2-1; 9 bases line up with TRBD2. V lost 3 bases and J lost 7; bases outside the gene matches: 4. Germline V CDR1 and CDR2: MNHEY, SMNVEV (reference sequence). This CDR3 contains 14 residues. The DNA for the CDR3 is TGTGCCAGCAGTTTCCGCGGGGGGGCAAATGAGCAGTTCTTC. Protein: CASSFRGGANEQFF.

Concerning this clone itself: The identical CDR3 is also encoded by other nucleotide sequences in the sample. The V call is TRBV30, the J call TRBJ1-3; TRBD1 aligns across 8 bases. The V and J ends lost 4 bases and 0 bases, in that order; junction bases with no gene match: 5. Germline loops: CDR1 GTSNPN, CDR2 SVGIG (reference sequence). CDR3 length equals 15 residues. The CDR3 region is CAWNPTGVSGNTIYF. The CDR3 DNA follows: TGTGCCTGGAACCCGACAGGGGTCTCTGGAAACACCATATATTTT. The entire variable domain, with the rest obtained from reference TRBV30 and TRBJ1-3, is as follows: SQTIHQWPATLVQPVGSPLSLECTVEGTSNPNLYWYRQAAGRGLQLLFYSVGIGQISSEVPQNLSASRPQDRQFILSSKKLLLSDSGFYLCAWNPTGVSGNTIYFGEGSWLTVV.

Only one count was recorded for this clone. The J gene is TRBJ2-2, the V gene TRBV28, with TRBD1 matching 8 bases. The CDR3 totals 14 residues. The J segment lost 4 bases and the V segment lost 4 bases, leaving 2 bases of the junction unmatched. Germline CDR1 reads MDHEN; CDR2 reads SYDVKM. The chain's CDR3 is CASSYTGGTGELFF. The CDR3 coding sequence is TGTGCCAGCAGTTATACAGGGGGCACCGGGGAGCTGTTTTTT.

The CDR3: CASSLLGQPETQYF. The DNA of the CDR3 is TGTGCCAGCAGTTTATTAGGGCAACCCGAGACCCAGTACTTC. This chain joins TRBV27 and TRBJ2-5; D not resolved. Germline values: CDR1 MNHEY, CDR2 SMNVEV (reference sequence). CDR3 length: 14 amino acids. The V end was cut by 1 base, the J end by 5 bases, with 11 bases between.

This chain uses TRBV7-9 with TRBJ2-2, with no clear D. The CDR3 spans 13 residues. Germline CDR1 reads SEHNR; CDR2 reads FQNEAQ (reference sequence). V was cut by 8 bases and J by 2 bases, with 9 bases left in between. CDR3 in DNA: TGTGCCAGCGCGGACGGTAACACCGGGGAGCTGTTTTTT. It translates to CASADGNTGELFF.

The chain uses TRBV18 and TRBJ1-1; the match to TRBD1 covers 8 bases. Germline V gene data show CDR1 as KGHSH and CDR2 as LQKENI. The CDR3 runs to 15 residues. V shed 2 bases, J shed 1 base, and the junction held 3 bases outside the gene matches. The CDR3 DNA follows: TGTGCCAGCTCACCAGACAGGGGAGGGAACACTGAAGCTTTCTTT. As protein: CASSPDRGGNTEAFF.

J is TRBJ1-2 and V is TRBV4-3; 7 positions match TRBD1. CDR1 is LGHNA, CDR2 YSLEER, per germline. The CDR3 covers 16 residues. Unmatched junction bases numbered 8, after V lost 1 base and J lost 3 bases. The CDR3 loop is CASSQGLGQLDYGYTF. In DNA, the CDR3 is TGCGCCAGCAGCCAAGGGCTGGGACAGCTAGACTATGGCTACACCTTC.

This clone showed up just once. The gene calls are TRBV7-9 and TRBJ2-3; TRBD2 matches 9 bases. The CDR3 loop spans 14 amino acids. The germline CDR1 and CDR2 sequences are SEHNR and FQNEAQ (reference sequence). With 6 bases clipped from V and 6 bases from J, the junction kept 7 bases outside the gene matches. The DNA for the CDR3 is TGTGCCAGCAGAATGCTAGCGGGGTTTGATACGCAGTATTTT. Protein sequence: CASRMLAGFDTQYF. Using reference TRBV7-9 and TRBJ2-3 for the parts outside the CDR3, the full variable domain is DTGVSQNPRHKITKRGQNVTFRCDPISEHNRLYWYRQTLGQGPEFLTYFQNEAQLEKSRLLSDRFSAERPKGSFSTLEIQRTEQGDSAMYLCASRMLAGFDTQYFGPGTRLTVL.

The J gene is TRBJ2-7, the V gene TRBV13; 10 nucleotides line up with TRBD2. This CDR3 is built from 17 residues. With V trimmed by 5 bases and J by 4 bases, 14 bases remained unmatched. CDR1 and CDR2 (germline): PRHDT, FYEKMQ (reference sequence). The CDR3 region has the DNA TGTGCCAGCAGCGGCAATGAGCTAGCGGGAGTTTCATACGAGCAGTACTTC. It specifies CASSGNELAGVSYEQYF.

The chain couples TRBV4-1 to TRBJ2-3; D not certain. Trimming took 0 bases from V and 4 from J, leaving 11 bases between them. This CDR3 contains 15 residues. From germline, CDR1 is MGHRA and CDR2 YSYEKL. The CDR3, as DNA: TGCGCCAGCAGCCAAGAGAACGGGTTCCCAGATACGCAGTATTTT. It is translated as CASSQENGFPDTQYF.

As DNA, the CDR3 is TGTGCCAGCAGCCCAATCCGTTCGGGACCAAGCACAGATACGCAGTATTTT. It is translated as CASSPIRSGPSTDTQYF. The chain couples TRBV7-9 to TRBJ2-3; D possibly uses TRBD1 or TRBD2 (5 bases each). V lost 5 bases to trimming and J lost 0 bases, with 18 bases between them. This CDR3 has 17 residues. The germline V gene encodes CDR1 SEHNR and CDR2 FQNEAQ (reference sequence).

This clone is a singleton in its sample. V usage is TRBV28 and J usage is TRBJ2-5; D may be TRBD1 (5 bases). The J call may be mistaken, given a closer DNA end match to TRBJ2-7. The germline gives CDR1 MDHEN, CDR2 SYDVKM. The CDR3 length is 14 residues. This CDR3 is CASSTGFRNYEQYF. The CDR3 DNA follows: TGTGCCAGCAGCACAGGTTTTCGAAACTACGAGCAGTACTTC.

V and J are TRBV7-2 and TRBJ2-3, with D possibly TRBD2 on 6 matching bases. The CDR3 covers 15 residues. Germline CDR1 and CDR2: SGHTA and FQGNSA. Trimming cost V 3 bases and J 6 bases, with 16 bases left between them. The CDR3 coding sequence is TGTGCCAGCAGCTTGGGAGCGGGTAGGACGGATACGCAGTATTTT. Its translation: CASSLGAGRTDTQYF.

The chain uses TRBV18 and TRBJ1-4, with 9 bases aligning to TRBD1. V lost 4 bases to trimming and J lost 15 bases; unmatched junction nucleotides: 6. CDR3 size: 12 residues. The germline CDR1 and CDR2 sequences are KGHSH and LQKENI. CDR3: CASSLGQGLMFF. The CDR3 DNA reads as TGTGCCAGCTCACTGGGACAGGGTCTCATGTTTTTT.

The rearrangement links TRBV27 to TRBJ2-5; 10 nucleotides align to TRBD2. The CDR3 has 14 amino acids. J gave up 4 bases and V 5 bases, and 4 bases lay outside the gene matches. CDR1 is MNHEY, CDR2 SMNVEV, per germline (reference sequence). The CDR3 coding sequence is TGTGCCAGCAGTACTTTAGCGGGGGGAGAGACCCAGTACTTC. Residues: CASSTLAGGETQYF.